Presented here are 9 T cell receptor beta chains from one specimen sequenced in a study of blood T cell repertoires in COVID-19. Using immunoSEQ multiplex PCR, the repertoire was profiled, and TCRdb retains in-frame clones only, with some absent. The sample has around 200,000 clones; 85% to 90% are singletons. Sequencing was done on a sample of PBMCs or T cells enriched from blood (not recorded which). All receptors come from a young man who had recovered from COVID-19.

The DNA for the CDR3 is TGTGCCAGCAGTTCACAGGGGGGGATAGCGGGAGGCCATGAGCAGTTCTTC. Its translation: CASSSQGGIAGGHEQFF. This rearrangement joins TRBV28 to TRBJ2-1, with 10 bases matching TRBD2. V lost 4 bases and J lost 8; bases outside the gene matches: 14. Germline CDR1 and CDR2: MDHEN and SYDVKM. The CDR3 loop spans 17 amino acids.

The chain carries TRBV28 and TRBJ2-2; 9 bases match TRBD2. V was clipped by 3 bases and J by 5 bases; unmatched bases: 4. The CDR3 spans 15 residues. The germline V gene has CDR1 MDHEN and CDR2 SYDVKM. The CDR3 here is CASSFPGLATGELFF. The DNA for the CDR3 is TGTGCCAGCAGTTTCCCGGGACTAGCAACCGGGGAGCTGTTTTTT.

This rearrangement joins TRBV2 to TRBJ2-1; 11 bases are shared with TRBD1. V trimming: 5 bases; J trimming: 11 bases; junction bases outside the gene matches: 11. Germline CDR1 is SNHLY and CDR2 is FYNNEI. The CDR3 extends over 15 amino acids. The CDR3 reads CASSPPDRGPTKQFF. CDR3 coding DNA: TGTGCCAGCAGTCCTCCGGACAGGGGGCCCACTAAGCAGTTCTTC. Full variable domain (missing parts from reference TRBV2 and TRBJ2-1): EPEVTQTPSHQVTQMGQEVILRCVPISNHLYFYWYRQILGQKVEFLVSFYNNEISEKSEIFDDQFSVERPDGSNFTLKIRSTKLEDSAMYFCASSPPDRGPTKQFFGPGTRLTVL.

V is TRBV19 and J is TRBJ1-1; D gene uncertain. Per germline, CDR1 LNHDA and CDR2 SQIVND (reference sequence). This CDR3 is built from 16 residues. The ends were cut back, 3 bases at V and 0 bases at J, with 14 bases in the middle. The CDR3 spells CASSMILTRLNTEAFF. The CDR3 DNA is TGTGCCAGTAGTATGATTCTCACACGCCTGAACACTGAAGCTTTCTTT.

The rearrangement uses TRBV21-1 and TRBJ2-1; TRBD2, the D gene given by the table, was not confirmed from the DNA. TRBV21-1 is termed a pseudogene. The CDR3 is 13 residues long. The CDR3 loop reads CASRPDSGQGQFF. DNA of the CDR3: TGTGCCAGCCGCCCTGATAGCGGACAAGGGCAGTTCTTC.

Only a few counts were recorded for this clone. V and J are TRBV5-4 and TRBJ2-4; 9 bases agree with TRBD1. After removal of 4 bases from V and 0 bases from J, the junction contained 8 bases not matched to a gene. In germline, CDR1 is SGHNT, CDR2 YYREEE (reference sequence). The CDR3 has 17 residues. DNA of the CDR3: TGTGCCAGCAGCGGGACAGGGAACACAATAGCCAAAAACATTCAGTACTTC. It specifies CASSGTGNTIAKNIQYF.

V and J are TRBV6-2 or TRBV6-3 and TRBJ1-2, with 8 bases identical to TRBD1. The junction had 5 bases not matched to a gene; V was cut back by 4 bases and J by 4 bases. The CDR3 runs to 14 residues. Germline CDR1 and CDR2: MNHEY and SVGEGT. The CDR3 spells CASSSGTGIYGYTF. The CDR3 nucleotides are TGTGCCAGCAGTTCCGGGACAGGCATCTATGGCTACACCTTC.

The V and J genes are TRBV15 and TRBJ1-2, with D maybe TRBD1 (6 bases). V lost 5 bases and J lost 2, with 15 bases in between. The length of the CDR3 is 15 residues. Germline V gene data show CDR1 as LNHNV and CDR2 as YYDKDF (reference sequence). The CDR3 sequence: CATSGRQGINYGYTF. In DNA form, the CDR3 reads TGTGCCACCAGCGGCCGGCAGGGGATCAACTATGGCTACACCTTC.

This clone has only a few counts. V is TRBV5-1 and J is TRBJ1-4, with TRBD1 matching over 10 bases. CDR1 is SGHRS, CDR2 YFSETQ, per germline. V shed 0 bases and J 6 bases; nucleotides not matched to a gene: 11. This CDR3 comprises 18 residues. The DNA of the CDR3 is TGCGCCAGCAGCTTGGACCGGGACAGGGGCAGAGAAGATGAAAAACTGTTTTTT. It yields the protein CASSLDRDRGREDEKLFF.